Following are 23 T cell receptor beta chains from one sample sequenced in a study of T cells in Graves' hyperthyroidism and ophthalmopathy. TCR beta CDR3 regions were amplified from RNA. The HTBI set primed first-round TCR CDR3 RT-PCR. TCRdb fed the multiplex PCR reads into MiXCR, producing one record per CDR3 protein. The table includes about 110,000 distinct CDR3 sequences, about 17% detected once. The source material was blood. The receptor source for this set is a woman in her 50s with Graves' hyperthyroidism.

This clonotype has at least ten counts. This sequence joins TRBV11-2 and TRBJ1-6, with 10 bases identical to TRBD1. Trimming cost V 6 bases and J 11 bases; bases outside gene matches: 16. Germline CDR1 reads SGHAT; CDR2 reads FQNNGV. The CDR3 has 17 residues. The chain's CDR3 is CASSPQGGQGFRAPLHF. CDR3 bases: TGTGCCAGCAGTCCCCAAGGGGGACAGGGGTTTAGGGCACCCCTCCACTTT.

This clonotype was observed a handful of times. The chain combines TRBV12-3 or TRBV12-4 with TRBJ2-1; D is unresolved. V was clipped by 2 bases and J by 0 bases, with 11 bases between them. The CDR3 has 16 amino acids. The CDR3 bases are TGTGCCAGCAGTTTATTTGGGCAAAGCTCCTACAATGAGCAGTTCTTC. Protein product: CASSLFGQSSYNEQFF.

This clonotype was observed many times. J is TRBJ1-2 and V is TRBV20-1, with D possibly being TRBD1 (5 bases). V was trimmed by 6 bases and J by 0 bases, leaving 14 bases between them. From germline, CDR1 is DFQATT and CDR2 SNEGSKA (reference sequence). The CDR3 runs 14 residues. Here the CDR3 reads CSAETASTNYGYTF. In DNA form, the CDR3 reads TGCAGTGCGGAGACAGCCTCAACTAACTATGGCTACACCTTC.

This clonotype showed up many times. The V and J genes are TRBV3-1 and TRBJ2-2, with TRBD2 as a possible D gene (5 bases). Trimming removed 4 bases at V and 7 bases at J, with 10 bases between. In germline, CDR1 is LGHDT, CDR2 YNNKEL (reference sequence). The CDR3 has 13 residues. The CDR3 nucleotides read TGTGCCAGCAGCCGGGAAGGAGGCGGGGAGCTGTTTTTT. This encodes CASSREGGGELFF.

A few counts support this clonotype. The V gene is TRBV12-3 or TRBV12-4, the J gene TRBJ2-3; TRBD2 matches at 10 bases. The CDR3 is 15 amino acids. Trimming removed 6 bases from V and 5 bases from J; junction bases left unmatched: 8. CDR3: CASSLSGRPGDTQYF. The CDR3 DNA reads as TGTGCCAGCAGCCTTAGCGGGAGGCCGGGAGATACGCAGTATTTT.

This clonotype came up many times. The J gene is TRBJ2-4, the V gene TRBV18; the match to TRBD2 covers 11 bases. The CDR3 contains 16 residues. From germline, CDR1 is KGHSH and CDR2 LQKENI. After removal of 3 bases from V and 1 base from J, the junction contained 2 bases not matched to a gene. CDR3 sequence reads: CASSPLAGGAKNIQYF. CDR3 in DNA: TGTGCCAGCTCACCGCTAGCGGGAGGCGCCAAAAACATTCAGTACTTC.

The sample holds many counts of this clonotype. V and J are TRBV6-1 and TRBJ1-5; 8 bases line up with TRBD1. V lost 6 bases, J lost 5 bases, and 12 bases stayed unmatched. Germline V CDR1 and CDR2: MNHNS, SASEGT. This CDR3 is 16 amino acids long. The DNA for the CDR3 is TGTGCCAGCAGCCGCGGACAGGGAATTTCGGATCAGCCCCAGCATTTT. Encoded protein: CASSRGQGISDQPQHF.

As DNA, the CDR3 is TGTGCCAGCAGCCCGGGGGGGGTTACTAACGAGCAGTTCTTC. Encoded protein: CASSPGGVTNEQFF. V and J are TRBV5-4 and TRBJ2-1, with TRBD2 matching 8 bases. CDR1 SGHNT and CDR2 YYREEE come from the germline V gene (reference sequence). The CDR3 length is 14 residues. After removal of 4 bases from V and 10 bases from J, the junction contained 10 bases not matched to a gene.

This clonotype was detected ten times or more. This sequence joins TRBV7-3 and TRBJ2-5; TRBD2 agrees at 7 bases. V trimming: 5 bases; J trimming: 3 bases; junction bases outside the gene matches: 9. Looked up from germline, CDR1 is SGHTA and CDR2 is FQGTGA. The CDR3 is made up of 15 amino acids. The CDR3 DNA reads as TGTGCCAGCAGCCCTGCCGGGGGGATAGAAGAGACCCAGTACTTC. Translated, it gives CASSPAGGIEETQYF.

At least ten counts were recorded for this clonotype. The chain joins TRBV20-1 to TRBJ2-5; 11 bases map to TRBD2. The V segment lost 0 bases and the J segment 2 bases; nucleotides outside the gene matches: 5. CDR1 and CDR2 from the germline V gene are DFQATT and SNEGSKA (reference sequence). CDR3 length equals 16 residues. This CDR3 is CSARDLAGGHQETQYF. DNA of the CDR3: TGCAGTGCTAGAGATTTAGCGGGAGGGCATCAAGAGACCCAGTACTTC.

This clonotype was picked up a small number of times. V is TRBV20-1 and J is TRBJ1-5; TRBD1 might be the D (6 bases). Deletions cut 7 bases from V and 4 bases from J, with 17 bases between. Germline CDR1 and CDR2: DFQATT and SNEGSKA (reference sequence). The CDR3 spans 14 residues. CDR3 coding DNA: TGCAGTGTCGCGGAAGGACAGACAAATCAGCCCCAGCATTTT. It encodes CSVAEGQTNQPQHF.

This clonotype was seen repeatedly, ten times or more. The chain combines TRBV2 with TRBJ2-3; either TRBD1 or TRBD2 may supply D (5 bases each). The V end was cut by 11 bases, the J end by 6 bases, with 18 bases between. Per the germline V gene, CDR1 is SNHLY and CDR2 is FYNNEI. The CDR3 has 13 amino acids. The CDR3 bases are TGTGCCGGCCAGGTTGAGGGGCTGGATACGCAGTATTTT. Protein: CAGQVEGLDTQYF.

This clonotype was picked up many times. The V call is TRBV6-5, the J call TRBJ1-6; D possibly corresponds to TRBD1 (6 bases). The germline CDR1 and CDR2 sequences are MNHEY and SVGAGI. V was trimmed by 2 bases and J by 8 bases, leaving 13 bases between them. The CDR3 totals 15 residues. The CDR3 DNA is TGTGCCAGCAGTTACGGGACAAAGGGGTATTCACCCCTCCACTTT. Encoded protein: CASSYGTKGYSPLHF.

CDR3 residues: CAWRTAGSYEQYF. CDR3 sequence (DNA): TGTGCCTGGAGGACAGCGGGGTCCTACGAGCAGTACTTC. V is TRBV30 and J is TRBJ2-7, with 7 nucleotides matching TRBD2. CDR3 length: 13 amino acids. The V gene end was trimmed by 3 bases and the J gene end by 1 base; junction bases not matched to a gene: 3. CDR1 GTSNPN and CDR2 SVGIG come from the germline V gene (reference sequence).

This clonotype was observed at least ten times. This CDR3 is CASSQAGGSTTEQFF. The CDR3 DNA follows: TGTGCCAGCAGCCAAGCCGGCGGAAGTACAACCGAGCAGTTCTTC. The chain has TRBV3-1 and TRBJ2-1; D uncertain. Trimming removed 1 base from V and 10 bases from J, with 17 bases in between. This CDR3 has 15 residues. Germline CDR1 is LGHDT and CDR2 is YNNKEL (reference sequence).

In its sample, this clonotype was seen many times. The V call is TRBV28, the J call TRBJ2-5, with D possibly TRBD2 on 5 matching bases. V was clipped by 2 bases and J by 0 bases, with 10 bases between them. Germline assignment: CDR1 MDHEN and CDR2 SYDVKM. The CDR3 loop spans 15 amino acids. In DNA form, the CDR3 reads TGTGCCAGCAGTTTAGAAAGACTAAACCAAGAGACCCAGTACTTC. Its translation: CASSLERLNQETQYF.

At least ten counts were recorded for this clonotype. The chain joins TRBV20-1 to TRBJ2-2; TRBD2 agrees at 7 bases. Trimming at V came to 3 bases and at J to 6 bases, leaving 7 bases not matched to a gene. CDR1 and CDR2 from the germline V gene are DFQATT and SNEGSKA (reference sequence). This CDR3 is 14 amino acids long. The CDR3 DNA reads TGCAGTGCTAGGGGGAGGGGAAAAGCCGGGGAGCTGTTTTTT. Translation: CSARGRGKAGELFF.

This rearrangement joins TRBV20-1 to TRBJ2-5, with D unclear. The V and J ends lost 0 bases and 2 bases respectively, with 7 bases between them. In germline, CDR1 is DFQATT, CDR2 SNEGSKA (reference sequence). The CDR3 length is 13 residues. CDR3 coding DNA: TGCAGTGCTAGAGATCGACGGCAAGAGACCCAGTACTTC. Translation gives CSARDRRQETQYF.

This chain joins TRBV2 and TRBJ2-3, with 14 bases identical to TRBD2. Germline loops: CDR1 SNHLY, CDR2 FYNNEI. V lost 6 bases to trimming and J lost 6 bases; unmatched junction nucleotides: 8. This CDR3 is 16 amino acids long. As DNA, the CDR3 is TGTGCCAGCAGGCCCGGACTAGCGGGAGGACCCGATACGCAGTATTTT. Its protein product is CASRPGLAGGPDTQYF.

This clonotype was seen many times. The chain carries TRBV9 and TRBJ2-3; tentatively, D is TRBD2 (5 bases). The CDR3 totals 19 residues. V gave up 0 bases and J gave up 1 base, with 21 bases separating them. The germline V gene encodes CDR1 SGDLS and CDR2 YYNGEE. The CDR3 DNA reads TGTGCCAGCAGCGTAGGTCTGGGGAGAGTGGTTGTGGGCACAGATACGCAGTATTTT. Its protein is CASSVGLGRVVVGTDTQYF.

This clonotype came up many times. The genes are TRBV30 and TRBJ2-7; 8 nucleotides match TRBD1. Looked up from germline, CDR1 is GTSNPN and CDR2 is SVGIG (reference sequence). The CDR3 spans 14 residues. V dropped 3 bases and J dropped 2; count of bases not matched to a gene: 6. CDR3 sequence (DNA): TGTGCCTGGAGCCCTGGGACAGGAGCCTACGAGCAGTACTTC. It is translated as CAWSPGTGAYEQYF.

The genes are TRBV20-1 and TRBJ2-1; the D gene could be TRBD1 or TRBD2 (5 bases each). Germline V CDR1 and CDR2: DFQATT, SNEGSKA (reference sequence). Trimming cost V 8 bases and J 10 bases, with 18 bases left between them. This CDR3 comprises 12 residues. The CDR3 nucleotides read TGCAGTCCACGGGACCCCACCCCCGAGCAGTTCTTC. It encodes CSPRDPTPEQFF.

This clonotype has a count of ten or more. This chain joins TRBV18 and TRBJ2-4; 7 nucleotides match TRBD1. This CDR3 contains 14 residues. Germline CDR1 and CDR2: KGHSH and LQKENI. V dropped 6 bases and J dropped 7; count of bases not matched to a gene: 9. The CDR3 DNA reads as TGTGCCAGCTCCTTCGGACAGGAATCTAACATTCAGTACTTC. Its protein product is CASSFGQESNIQYF. Complete variable domain (other parts from reference TRBV18 and TRBJ2-4): NAGVMQNPRHLVRRRGQEARLRCSPMKGHSHVYWYRQLPEEGLKFMVYLQKENIIDESGMPKERFSAEFPKEGPSILRIQQVVRGDSAAYFCASSFGQESNIQYFGAGTRLSVL.